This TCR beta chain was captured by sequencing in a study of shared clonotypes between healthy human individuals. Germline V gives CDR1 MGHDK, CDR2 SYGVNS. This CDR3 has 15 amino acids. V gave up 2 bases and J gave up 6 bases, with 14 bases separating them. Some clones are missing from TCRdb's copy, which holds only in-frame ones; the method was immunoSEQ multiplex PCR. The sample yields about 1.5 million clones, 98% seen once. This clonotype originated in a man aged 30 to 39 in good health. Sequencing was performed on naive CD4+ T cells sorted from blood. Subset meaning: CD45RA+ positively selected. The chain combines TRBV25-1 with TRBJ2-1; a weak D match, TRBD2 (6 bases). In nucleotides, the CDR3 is TGTGCCAGCAGTGAACACGGGACTGCGCCCAATGAGCAGTTCTTC. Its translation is CASSEHGTAPNEQFF.